This is a list of T cell receptor beta chains from one sample in a study of CD8+CD57+ T cells in acquired aplastic anemia. In TCRdb, the reads were re-called with MiXCR into one record per CDR3 protein. This table has about 160,000 distinct CDR3 sequences, 71% appearing once. Sequencing input: sorted CD4+, CD8+, or CD8+CD57+ T cells (not recorded which) from PBMCs. These receptors all come from a human donor with aplastic anemia. Each CDR3 is given with its conserved first and last residue. D genes are given only for firm matches. Clone size is given for some rows only: seen once, a few or many times, or a class if the clone is expanded.

V gene	CDR3 length	clone size	D gene	J gene	CDR3 protein	CDR3 DNA
TRBV10-2	13	NA	NA	TRBJ1-1	CASMSAANTEAFF	TGCGCCAGCATGAGTGCCGCGAACACTGAAGCTTTCTTT
TRBV19	15	NA	NA	TRBJ2-1	CASSRGSGSYNEQFF	TGTGCCAGTAGTAGGGGTAGCGGATCCTACAATGAGCAGTTCTTC
TRBV7-2	14	NA	NA	TRBJ2-3	CASSSRPGTDTQYF	TGTGCCAGCAGCTCTCGACCAGGCACAGATACGCAGTATTTT
TRBV2	15	NA	NA	TRBJ2-1	CASETTTHGYNEQFF	TGTGCCAGCGAGACAACCACCCACGGCTACAATGAGCAGTTCTTC
TRBV19	12	NA	NA	TRBJ1-1	CASADRYNEAFF	TGTGCCAGTGCTGACAGATACAATGAAGCTTTCTTT
TRBV5-1	13	NA	NA	TRBJ1-1	CASSTGPNTEAFF	TGCGCCAGCAGCACGGGACCGAACACTGAAGCTTTCTTT
TRBV20-1	16	NA	TRBD1	TRBJ2-7	CSASPMRGTGAYEQYF	TGCAGTGCTAGTCCGATGCGTGGGACAGGGGCCTACGAGCAGTACTTC
TRBV5-1	12	NA	TRBD2	TRBJ2-7	CASSVGLSEQYF	TGCGCCAGCAGCGTGGGACTAAGTGAGCAGTACTTC
TRBV29-1	14	NA	NA	TRBJ2-3	CSVEGTGEADTQYF	TGCAGCGTTGAAGGAACCGGTGAGGCAGATACGCAGTATTTT
TRBV2	11	NA	NA	TRBJ2-5	CASGGIETQYF	TGTGCCAGCGGCGGGATCGAGACCCAGTACTTC
TRBV15	16	NA	NA	TRBJ1-2	CATSREDSAKVYGYTF	TGTGCCACCAGCAGAGAGGACAGCGCCAAAGTCTATGGCTACACCTTC
TRBV7-3	14	NA	NA	TRBJ2-7	CASSPLDGSYEQYF	TGTGCCAGCAGCCCTCTGGACGGCTCCTACGAGCAGTACTTC
TRBV2	13	few	TRBD1	TRBJ2-7	CASRGTGAYEQYF	TGTGCCAGCAGAGGGACAGGGGCCTACGAGCAGTACTTC
TRBV29-1	14	once	TRBD2	TRBJ2-1	CSARWLAGVNEQFF	TGCAGTGCTAGGTGGCTAGCGGGGGTGAATGAGCAGTTCTTC
TRBV7-3	14	few	NA	TRBJ2-6	CASSTGSGANVLTF	TGTGCCAGCAGCACAGGGTCTGGGGCCAACGTCCTGACTTTC
TRBV7-9	17	NA	TRBD1	TRBJ1-1	CASSGGTGGEKYTEAFF	TGCGCCAGCAGCGGCGGGACAGGGGGCGAGAAGTACACTGAAGCTTTCTTT
TRBV20-1	16	NA	NA	TRBJ2-6	CSATPGRAAGANVLTF	TGCAGTGCTACTCCAGGTCGGGCGGCTGGGGCCAACGTCCTGACTTTC
TRBV5-8	15	NA	NA	TRBJ1-6	CASSLGWQPNSPLHF	TGTGCCAGCAGCTTGGGTTGGCAGCCTAATTCACCCCTCCACTTT
TRBV2	14	NA	NA	TRBJ1-5	CASSLVSSNQPQHF	TGTGCCAGCAGCCTAGTTTCTAGCAATCAGCCCCAGCATTTT
TRBV6-4	12	NA	NA	TRBJ1-1	CASSGPADRTFF	TGTGCCAGCAGTGGCCCAGCGGACCGGACTTTCTTT
TRBV19	14	NA	NA	TRBJ2-7	CASSIGDKKYEQYF	TGTGCCAGCAGTATAGGTGACAAAAAATACGAGCAGTACTTC
TRBV7-3	14	NA	NA	TRBJ2-2	CASSGLANTGELFF	TGTGCCAGCTCGGGCCTAGCGAACACCGGAGAGCTGTTTTTT
TRBV6-4	13	many	NA	TRBJ2-1	CASSDDRYNEQFF	TGTGCCAGCAGTGACGATAGATACAATGAGCAGTTCTTC
TRBV19	12	NA	NA	TRBJ2-3	CASRQSTDTQYF	TGTGCCAGTAGGCAATCCACAGATACGCAGTATTTT
TRBV7-9	10	few	NA	TRBJ2-1	CASSYNEQFF	TGTGCCAGCAGTTACAATGAGCAGTTCTTC
TRBV2	15	NA	NA	TRBJ1-5	CASQQSAYSNQPQHF	TGTGCCAGTCAGCAAAGTGCGTATAGCAATCAGCCCCAGCATTTT
TRBV9	15	NA	NA	TRBJ1-2	CASSGSNIVAYGYTF	TGTGCCAGCAGCGGCAGTAACATTGTAGCCTATGGCTACACCTTC
TRBV5-1	15	NA	NA	TRBJ1-1	CASSLSSTMNTEAFF	TGCGCCAGCAGCTTGTCATCCACGATGAACACTGAAGCTTTCTTT
TRBV7-2	15	NA	NA	TRBJ1-5	CASSSDTSVSQPQHF	TGTGCCAGCAGTTCCGACACGTCCGTGAGTCAGCCCCAGCATTTT
TRBV7-9	15	NA	NA	TRBJ2-7	CASGQGRVSSYEQYF	TGTGCCAGCGGCCAGGGGCGGGTTAGCTCCTACGAGCAGTACTTC
TRBV6-2/TRBV6-3	15	many	TRBD1	TRBJ2-2	CASSATGRGTGELFF	TGTGCCAGCAGTGCGACAGGGCGAGGCACCGGGGAGCTGTTTTTT
TRBV10-3	13	NA	TRBD1	TRBJ2-7	CAIKDRALYEQYF	TGTGCCATCAAAGACAGGGCCCTCTACGAGCAGTACTTC
TRBV5-4	13	NA	NA	TRBJ2-5	CASSLALSGTQYF	TGTGCCAGCAGCTTGGCGCTTTCGGGGACCCAGTACTTC
TRBV7-9	17	NA	NA	TRBJ2-3	CASSPPGPSGGTDTQYF	TGTGCCAGCAGCCCTCCAGGACCCTCGGGAGGCACAGATACGCAGTATTTT
TRBV19	14	once	NA	TRBJ2-5	CASSMEAAEETQYF	TGTGCCAGTAGTATGGAGGCGGCAGAAGAGACCCAGTACTTC
TRBV20-1	14	few	NA	TRBJ2-1	CSARDTYSYNEQFF	TGCAGTGCTAGGGACACCTACTCCTACAATGAGCAGTTCTTC
TRBV19	16	NA	NA	TRBJ1-1	CASSIDGVGRNTEAFF	TGTGCCAGTAGTATAGATGGAGTGGGGCGAAACACTGAAGCTTTCTTT
TRBV29-1	14	NA	TRBD1	TRBJ1-2	CSVEETGVGYGYTF	TGCAGCGTTGAGGAAACAGGGGTTGGGTATGGCTACACCTTC
TRBV20-1	15	NA	TRBD1	TRBJ2-7	CSASNMGQGSYEQYF	TGCAGTGCCTCAAACATGGGACAGGGCTCCTACGAGCAGTACTTC
TRBV19	12	NA	NA	TRBJ2-1	CASSTVSGEQLF	TGTGCCAGTAGTACAGTCTCGGGTGAGCAGCTCTTC
TRBV9	16	few	TRBD1	TRBJ2-6	CASSVAGTGGANVLTF	TGTGCCAGCAGCGTAGCCGGGACAGGGGGGGCCAACGTCCTGACTTTC
TRBV9	15	NA	NA	TRBJ1-6	CASRLDQGYNSPLHF	TGTGCCAGCAGACTGGACCAAGGGTATAATTCACCCCTCCACTTT
TRBV25-1	14	NA	TRBD2	TRBJ2-7	CASVGEGNLYEQYF	TGTGCCAGCGTCGGGGAGGGGAACCTATACGAGCAGTACTTC
TRBV2	16	NA	TRBD2	TRBJ2-3	CASSPGPAGGTDTQYF	TGTGCCAGCAGTCCTGGGCCAGCGGGGGGCACAGATACGCAGTATTTT
TRBV7-9	11	NA	NA	TRBJ2-3	CASGPGDTQYF	TGTGCCAGCGGGCCAGGGGATACGCAGTATTTT
TRBV6-1	14	NA	TRBD1	TRBJ1-3	CASSRDRAGNTIYF	TGTGCCAGCAGCCGGGACAGGGCTGGAAACACCATATATTTT
TRBV7-2	14	once	NA	TRBJ1-3	CASSSLTGWNTIYF	TGTGCCAGCAGCTCCTTGACGGGTTGGAACACCATATATTTT
TRBV2	15	few	NA	TRBJ2-6	CASRLQSSGANVLTF	TGTGCCAGCAGGCTACAGAGCTCTGGGGCCAACGTCCTGACTTTC
TRBV12-5	14	once	NA	TRBJ1-6	CASAPPPTNSPLHF	TGTGCTAGTGCCCCCCCGCCGACCAATTCACCCCTCCACTTT
TRBV19	17	NA	NA	TRBJ2-1	CASSIDQPGWPYNEQFF	TGTGCCAGTAGTATAGATCAGCCAGGGTGGCCCTACAATGAGCAGTTCTTC
TRBV10-3	15	NA	TRBD1	TRBJ1-1	CAISEMTGMNTEAFF	TGTGCCATCAGTGAGATGACAGGGATGAACACTGAAGCTTTCTTT
TRBV6-1	14	NA	NA	TRBJ2-7	CASRHRVTTYEQYF	TGTGCCAGCAGGCACAGGGTTACCACCTACGAGCAGTACTTC
TRBV20-1	12	NA	NA	TRBJ2-1	CSASRVYNEQFF	TGCAGTGCTTCAAGGGTCTACAATGAGCAGTTCTTC
TRBV7-8	14	NA	NA	TRBJ1-6	CASSFAGHNSPLHF	TGTGCCAGCAGCTTTGCGGGACACAATTCACCCCTCCACTTT
TRBV12-3/TRBV12-4	13	NA	NA	TRBJ2-7	CASSPPGSYEQYF	TGTGCCAGCAGTCCTCCCGGCTCCTACGAGCAGTACTTC
TRBV24-1	11	NA	TRBD2	TRBJ2-7	CATSTSGGQYF	TGTGCCACCAGTACTAGCGGGGGGCAGTACTTC
TRBV5-1	16	many	NA	TRBJ1-1	CASSLAPQIMSTEAFF	TGCGCCAGCAGCTTGGCCCCACAGATTATGAGTACTGAAGCTTTCTTT
TRBV20-1	14	NA	NA	TRBJ2-1	CSARWWFRYNEQFF	TGCAGTGCTAGATGGTGGTTTAGGTACAATGAGCAGTTCTTC
TRBV19	14	NA	NA	TRBJ2-7	CASSIGLNAYEQYF	TGTGCCAGTAGTATCGGTCTAAACGCGTACGAGCAGTACTTC
TRBV7-4	14	NA	NA	TRBJ2-7	CASSVTGASYEQYF	TGTGCCAGCAGCGTAACGGGGGCCTCCTACGAGCAGTACTTC